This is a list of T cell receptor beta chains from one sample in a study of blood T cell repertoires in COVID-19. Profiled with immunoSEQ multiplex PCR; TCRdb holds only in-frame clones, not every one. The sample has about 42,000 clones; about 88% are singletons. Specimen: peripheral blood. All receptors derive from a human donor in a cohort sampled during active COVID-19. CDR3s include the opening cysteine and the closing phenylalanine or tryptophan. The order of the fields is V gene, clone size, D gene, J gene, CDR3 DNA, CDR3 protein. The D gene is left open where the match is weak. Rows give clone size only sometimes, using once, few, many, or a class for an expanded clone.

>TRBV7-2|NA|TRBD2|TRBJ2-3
TGTGCCAGCAGCCTCCGCTGGCGGGAGTCTAGCACAGATACGCAGTATTTT
CASSLRWRESSTDTQYF
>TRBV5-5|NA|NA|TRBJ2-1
TGTGCCAGCAGCTTAGACAGAAGCAATGAGCAGTTCTTC
CASSLDRSNEQFF
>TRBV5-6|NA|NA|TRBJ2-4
TGTGCCAGCAGCTTGAATCAGGTTAACATTCAGTACTTC
CASSLNQVNIQYF
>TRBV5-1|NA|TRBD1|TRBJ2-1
TGCGCCAGCAGCCGACAGGGGGCAGGCTCCTACAATGAGCAGTTCTTC
CASSRQGAGSYNEQFF
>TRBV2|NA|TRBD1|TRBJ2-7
TGTGCCAGCCGACCGGGACAGTCAAGTTACGAGCAGTACTTC
CASRPGQSSYEQYF
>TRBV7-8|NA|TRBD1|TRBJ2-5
TGTGCCAGCAGCTTATCCCGGACAGGGCCGGGGTGGGAGACCCAGTACTTC
CASSLSRTGPGWETQYF
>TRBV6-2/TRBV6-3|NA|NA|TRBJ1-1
TGTGCCAGCAGTTACGGAGAGGCTAAGAACACTGAAGCTTTCTTT
CASSYGEAKNTEAFF
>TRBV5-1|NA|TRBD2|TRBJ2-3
TGCGCCAGCAGCTTGGTACTAGCGGGGGGAGATACGCAGTATTTT
CASSLVLAGGDTQYF
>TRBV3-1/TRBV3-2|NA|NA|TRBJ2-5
TGTGCCAGCAGCCCCGGGACAACCCCTCAAGAGACCCAGTACTTC
CASSPGTTPQETQYF
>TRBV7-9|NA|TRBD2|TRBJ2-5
TGTGCCAGCAGCTTCGGCGGGGGGGCTGGGGAGACCCAGTACTTC
CASSFGGGAGETQYF
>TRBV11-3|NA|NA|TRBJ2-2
TGTGCCAGCAGCTTAGTGGAGGGTAGCGGGGAGCTGTTTTTT
CASSLVEGSGELFF
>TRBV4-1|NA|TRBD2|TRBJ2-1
TGCGCCAGCAGCCAACCCTCCGGACTAGCGGGGGGGCGGTTAGAGCAGTTCTTC
CASSQPSGLAGGRLEQFF
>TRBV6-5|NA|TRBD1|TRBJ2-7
TGTGCCAGCAGTCCAGGACAGGTTTTGGTCTACGAGCAGTACTTC
CASSPGQVLVYEQYF
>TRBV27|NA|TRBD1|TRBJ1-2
TGTGCCAGCCTGGGACAGGGGGCTGGAGGCTACACCTTC
CASLGQGAGGYTF
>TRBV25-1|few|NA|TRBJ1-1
TGTGCCAGCAGCCTAGACTGGAACACTGAAGCTTTCTTT
CASSLDWNTEAFF
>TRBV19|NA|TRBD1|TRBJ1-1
TGTGCCAGTCGGAAGCACCGGGACAGCATGAACACTGAAGCTTTCTTT
CASRKHRDSMNTEAFF
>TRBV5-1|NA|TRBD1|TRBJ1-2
TGCGCCAGCAGCTTGGGTGACAGGGGTAACTATGGCTACACCTTC
CASSLGDRGNYGYTF
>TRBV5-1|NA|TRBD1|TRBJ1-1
TGCGCCAGCAGCTCGCTACAGGGGGTGGTCACTGAAGCTTTCTTT
CASSSLQGVVTEAFF
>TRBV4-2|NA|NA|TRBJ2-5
TGTGCCAGCAGCCAAGAGAATACTTTCAAAGAGACCCAGTACTTC
CASSQENTFKETQYF
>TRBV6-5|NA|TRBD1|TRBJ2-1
TGTGCCAGCAGGAACCGGGACAGGGACGATGAGCAGTTCTTC
CASRNRDRDDEQFF
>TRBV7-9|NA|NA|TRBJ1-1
TGTGCCAGCAGCTTAGTCGTAGACAGAAACACTGAAGCTTTCTTT
CASSLVVDRNTEAFF
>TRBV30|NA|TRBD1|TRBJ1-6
TGTGCCTGGGGAGACAGGGATTATTCACCCCTCCACTTT
CAWGDRDYSPLHF
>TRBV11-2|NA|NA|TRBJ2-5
TGTGCCAGCAGCTTAGCCAAAGAGACCCAGTACTTC
CASSLAKETQYF
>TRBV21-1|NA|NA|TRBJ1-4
TGTGCCACCAGCGAGTCGGGAGACGGTGAAAAACTGTTTTTT
CATSESGDGEKLFF
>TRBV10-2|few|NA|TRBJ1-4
TGCGCCAGCAGTGAGACCAGGGTAGCAACTAATGAAAAACTGTTTTTT
CASSETRVATNEKLFF
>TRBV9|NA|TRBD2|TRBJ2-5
TGTGCCAGCAGCGTAAACCACGGTAGCGGGGCTCAAGAGACCCAGTACTTC
CASSVNHGSGAQETQYF
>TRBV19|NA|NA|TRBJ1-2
TGTGCCAGTAGTCCATGGGGCGTCCCTAACTATGGCTACACCTTC
CASSPWGVPNYGYTF
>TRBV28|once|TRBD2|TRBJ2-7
TGTGCCAGCAGTTCACCTGGGACTAGCGAGAATTACGAGCAGTACTTC
CASSSPGTSENYEQYF
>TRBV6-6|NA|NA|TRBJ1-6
TGTGCCAGCAGTTACGGGGAGGGCGAGCACTTT
CASSYGEGEHF
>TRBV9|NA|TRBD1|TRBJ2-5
TGTGCCAGCAGCCCGAGGGGGCCAGAGACCCAGTACTTC
CASSPRGPETQYF
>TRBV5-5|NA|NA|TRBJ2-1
TGTGCCAGCAGCTTGGCCGATAGCTCCTACAATGAGCAGTTCTTC
CASSLADSSYNEQFF
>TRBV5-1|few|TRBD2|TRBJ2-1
TGCGCCAGCAGGGGGAGCCTAGCGGCCTACAATGAGCAGTTCTTC
CASRGSLAAYNEQFF
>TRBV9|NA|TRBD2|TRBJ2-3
TGTGCCAGCAGCGTTGGAGCGGGGGCTAGCACAGATACGCAGTATTTT
CASSVGAGASTDTQYF
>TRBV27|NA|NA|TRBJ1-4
TGTGCCAGCAGTTTTGGGGGGGCAACTAATGAAAAACTGTTTTTT
CASSFGGATNEKLFF
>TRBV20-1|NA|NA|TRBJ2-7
TGCAGTGCTAGTTTGACGGGCGAGCAGTACTTC
CSASLTGEQYF
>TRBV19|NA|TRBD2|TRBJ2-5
TGTGCCAGTAGTAACCAGCGGGGGGGCCGGGAGACCCAGTACTTC
CASSNQRGGRETQYF
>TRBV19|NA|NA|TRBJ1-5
TGTGCCAGTAGTATATCGGTGAATAGCAATCAGCCCCAGCATTTT
CASSISVNSNQPQHF
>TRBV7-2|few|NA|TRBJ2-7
TGTGCCAGCAGCTTAATCGACAGTGCCTACGAGCAGTACTTC
CASSLIDSAYEQYF
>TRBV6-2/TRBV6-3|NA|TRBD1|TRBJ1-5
TGTGCCAGCAGCCAAGACAGGGTTAGCAATCAGCCCCAGCATTTT
CASSQDRVSNQPQHF
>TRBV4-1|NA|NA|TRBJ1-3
TGCGCCAGCAGCCACGAAATCGCGAACACCATATATTTT
CASSHEIANTIYF
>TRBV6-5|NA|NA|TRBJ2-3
TGTGCCAGCAGTTACCAATCTAGAGTCCCAGATACGCAGTATTTT
CASSYQSRVPDTQYF
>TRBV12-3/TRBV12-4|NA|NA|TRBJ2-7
TGTGCCAGCACTAGGGGGGGTACTTACGAGCAGTACTTC
CASTRGGTYEQYF
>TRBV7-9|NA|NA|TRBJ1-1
TGTGCCAGCAGGCACATGAACACTGAAGCTTTCTTT
CASRHMNTEAFF
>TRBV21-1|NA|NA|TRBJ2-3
TGTGCCAGCAGCAAGCGGTCGGTCGGGTCTACGCAGTATTTT
CASSKRSVGSTQYF
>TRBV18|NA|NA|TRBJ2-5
TGTGCCAGCTCACCGCGGGACAGTTCCGGGGAGACCCAGTACTTC
CASSPRDSSGETQYF
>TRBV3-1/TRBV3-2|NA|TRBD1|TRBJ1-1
TGTGCCAGCAGCCAACTGGACAGGGGGCGCGGGACTGAAGCTTTCTTT
CASSQLDRGRGTEAFF
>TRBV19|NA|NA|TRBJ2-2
TGTGCCAGTAGTACCGACTCGGCGGGGGCCTCCTACACCGGGGAGCTGTTTTTT
CASSTDSAGASYTGELFF